The sequence of this TCR delta chain was determined in a study of intestinal T cells in coeliac disease. The junction had 17 bases not matched to a gene; V was cut back by 2 bases and J by 1 base. This CDR3 comprises 20 residues. Germline values: CDR1 TSWWSYY, CDR2 QGS. More than 8 formalin-fixed paraffin-embedded scrolls, each 5 µm thick, supplied each case's genomic DNA. This clone appeared once. The bulk TRD library came from about 160 ng of biopsy DNA amplified with BIOMED-2 primers. TCRdb reanalyzed the multiplex PCR reads using CATT. The repertoire includes approximately 1,400 delta-chain clones, 69% of them detected once, and approximately 19% sits in the top ten.

The chain recombines TRDV1 with TRDJ1; 9 bases line up with TRDD2. The sequenced sample was a duodenal biopsy. The sequence was obtained from a human donor with celiac disease. The CDR3 here is CALGERPSYVWWGPTDKLIF. For the CDR3, the DNA is TGTGCTCTTGGGGAAAGGCCTTCCTACGTATGGTGGGGGCCCACCGATAAACTCATCTTT.